This is a list of T cell receptor beta chains from one sample in a study of blood T cell repertoires in COVID-19. Assay: immunoSEQ multiplex PCR; the TCRdb copy retains only in-frame clones and omits some. The sample shows approximately 670,000 clones, 90% of them seen only once. The sample was peripheral blood. These receptors were taken from a woman between 18 and 30 years old with acute or convalescent COVID-19. The CDR3 runs from the conserved cysteine through the conserved F or W. A D gene is named only where the DNA matches it firmly. Not all rows give a size; the values are once, few, many and, for expanded clones, a class.

TRBV7-9	TRBJ1-2	TRBD1	-	TGTGCCAGCAGCCAATCCGGCGCAGGGGGGTTAGACGGCTACACCTTC	CASSQSGAGGLDGYTF
TRBV19	TRBJ2-2	-	-	TGTGCCAGTAGTATGGCCCCAAGGAACACCGGGGAGCTGTTTTTT	CASSMAPRNTGELFF
TRBV27	TRBJ1-4	-	-	TGTGCCAGCAGTCCTCAGACAGCCTATGCAACTAATGAAAAACTGTTTTTT	CASSPQTAYATNEKLFF
TRBV3-1/TRBV3-2	TRBJ1-2	TRBD1	-	TGTGCCAGCAGCCAAGCCGGGACAGGGTACGGCTACACCTTC	CASSQAGTGYGYTF
TRBV27	TRBJ1-2	-	-	TGTGCCAGCGGCCCCGGGGGTCCTAATACCTTC	CASGPGGPNTF
TRBV3-1/TRBV3-2	TRBJ2-1	-	-	TGTGCCAGCAGCCGAGGCCTCCAAGTAGAGCAGTTCTTC	CASSRGLQVEQFF
TRBV6-2/TRBV6-3	TRBJ2-7	TRBD2	once	TGTGCCAGCAGCCCCCAAGCGGGGGCCTACGAGCAGTACTTC	CASSPQAGAYEQYF
TRBV5-6	TRBJ1-2	TRBD1	-	TGTGCCAGCAGCTTGGAGGTGGGAGGCAGGGGGAGCTACACCTTC	CASSLEVGGRGSYTF
TRBV6-5	TRBJ2-7	-	once	TGTGCCAGCAGTACTAGACAGGGAGGCGAGCAGTACTTC	CASSTRQGGEQYF
TRBV7-2	TRBJ2-7	-	few	TGTGCCAGCAGCTCGCTTGCAGTCACAGGATCCTCCTACGAGCAGTACTTC	CASSSLAVTGSSYEQYF
TRBV5-3	TRBJ2-7	TRBD1	-	TGTGCCAGAAGCCCTGGGGTGGGGCCAGGGGGCTACGAGCAGTACTTC	CARSPGVGPGGYEQYF
TRBV21-1	TRBJ1-2	-	-	TGTGCCAGCACTTCCCAAGGACGGACATTTAGGTTTTGTTGTGGCTACACCTTC	CASTSQGRTFRFCCGYTF
TRBV18	TRBJ1-1	-	-	TGTGCCAGCTCACCACGGAGTCAGGGGAGAGGGTACACTGAAGCTTTCTTT	CASSPRSQGRGYTEAFF
TRBV11-2	TRBJ1-3	-	-	TGTGCCAGCAGCGGGGGGGCCTTGCGTGGAAACACCATATATTTT	CASSGGALRGNTIYF
TRBV7-8	TRBJ2-2	-	-	TGTGCCAGCAGCATCCTCGACACCGGGGAGCTGTTTTTT	CASSILDTGELFF
TRBV5-4	TRBJ2-2	TRBD2	many	TGTGCCAGCAGCCCTCGGACTAGCGGGGGGGCTGAGGCCGGGGAGCTGTTTTTT	CASSPRTSGGAEAGELFF